The source of this T cell receptor (beta chain) is a study of blood T cell repertoires in COVID-19. At the level of the study: Sites across the United States, Italy and Spain contributed samples from acute and convalescent COVID-19. T cells, B-cell-depleted T cells, or PBMCs provided the cDNA or gDNA that served as material.

Per the authors' pipeline: Estimation of nucleated cell counts relied on the amplification of reference gene primers. Repertoires were generated with immunoSEQ multiplex PCR, while TCRdb's copy carries only in-frame clones and drops some. That table furnishes V, J and clone size, whereas the DNA furnished D and trimming. The profile shows about 130,000 clones, around 85% of them singletons. This clone was recorded a few times. Sequences were obtained from peripheral blood. The clonotype comes from a human donor in a cohort sampled during active COVID-19.

The CDR3 region is CASSSGGSLAMTDTQYF. DNA for the CDR3: TGTGCCAGCAGCTCGGGGGGAAGTTTAGCGATGACAGATACGCAGTATTTT. The chain recombines TRBV7-3 with TRBJ2-3; 7 bases align to TRBD2. CDR1 and CDR2 from the germline V gene are SGHTA and FQGTGA. V gave up 4 bases and J gave up 3 bases; unmatched junction bases: 13. This CDR3 is 17 amino acids long. Combining the CDR3 with reference TRBV7-3 and TRBJ2-3 gives the whole variable domain GAGVSQTPSNKVTEKGKYVELRCDPISGHTALYWYRQSLGQGPEFLIYFQGTGAADDSGLPNDRFFAVRPEGSVSTLKIQRTERGDSAVYLCASSSGGSLAMTDTQYFGPGTRLTVL.